These 29 T cell receptor beta chains share one sample of origin, sequenced in a study of blood T cell repertoires in COVID-19. Some clones are missing from TCRdb's copy, which holds only in-frame ones; the method was immunoSEQ multiplex PCR. The sample includes 270,000 or so clones, approximately 81% of them seen just once. The sample was peripheral blood. These receptors all stem from a woman aged 60-75 years with active or convalescent COVID-19.

The V and J genes are TRBV6-5 and TRBJ1-5, with 7 bases lining up with TRBD1. Germline CDR1 MNHEY, CDR2 SVGAGI. The V gene end was trimmed by 4 bases and the J gene end by 4 bases; junction bases not matched to a gene: 7. The CDR3 totals 15 residues. CDR3 sequence reads: CASSFTGVGNQPQHF. The CDR3 nucleotides are TGTGCCAGCAGTTTCACAGGGGTGGGGAATCAGCCCCAGCATTTT.

V usage is TRBV7-9 and J usage is TRBJ2-7; 7 nucleotides line up with TRBD2. CDR1 SEHNR and CDR2 FQNEAQ come from the germline V gene (reference sequence). The CDR3 consists of 15 residues. Unmatched junction bases numbered 10, after V lost 2 bases and J lost 6 bases. CDR3 residues: CASSLLAGESGEQYF. The CDR3 DNA is TGTGCCAGCAGCTTACTTGCGGGGGAGTCTGGCGAGCAGTACTTC.

The J gene is TRBJ1-5, the V gene TRBV7-8; 8 nucleotides agree with TRBD1. V was clipped by 0 bases and J by 2 bases; unmatched bases: 3. This CDR3 contains 16 residues. The germline V gene has CDR1 SGHVS and CDR2 FQNEAQ. In DNA form, the CDR3 reads TGTGCCAGCAGCTTAGCGCAGACAGGGGGCAATCAGCCCCAGCATTTT. Its translation: CASSLAQTGGNQPQHF.

This clone has only one observation. The rearrangement links TRBV12-3 or TRBV12-4 to TRBJ1-4; D possibly corresponds to TRBD1 (6 bases). Trimming pared 6 bases from V and 11 bases from J, leaving 13 bases between. The CDR3 consists of 12 residues. CDR3 protein: CASRAITGKLFF. The CDR3 bases are TGTGCCAGCAGAGCCATCACAGGGAAACTGTTTTTT.

A few counts support this clone. The V call is TRBV7-8, the J call TRBJ2-2; perhaps TRBD2 as D (6 bases). V dropped 3 bases and J dropped 4 bases, with 18 bases sitting between them. This CDR3 contains 17 residues. Germline V gene data show CDR1 as SGHVS and CDR2 as FQNEAQ. The CDR3 spells CASSLGASISGTGELFF. In DNA form, the CDR3 reads TGTGCCAGCAGCTTGGGTGCCTCGATTAGCGGCACCGGGGAGCTGTTTTTT.

This chain joins TRBV5-8 and TRBJ1-5; 9 nucleotides align to TRBD1. Germline CDR1 is SGHTS and CDR2 is YDEGEE. The V and J ends lost 0 bases and 2 bases, in that order; junction bases with no gene match: 3. The length of the CDR3 is 16 residues. The CDR3 sequence is CASSLDRQGGNQPQHF. The CDR3 DNA reads TGTGCCAGCAGCTTGGACCGACAGGGGGGCAATCAGCCCCAGCATTTT.

The V call is TRBV4-2, the J call TRBJ1-1; D is perhaps TRBD1 (6 bases). The CDR3 runs 15 residues. Germline CDR1 LGHNA, CDR2 YNFKEQ. V was cut by 3 bases and J by 4 bases, with 15 bases left in between. As DNA, the CDR3 is TGTGCCAGCAGCCAGGGCAGGGGATCGAGCACTGAAGCTTTCTTT. Protein sequence: CASSQGRGSSTEAFF.

This clone occurred once. V and J are TRBV27 and TRBJ2-7; TRBD1 matches at 7 bases. Germline V gives CDR1 MNHEY, CDR2 SMNVEV (reference sequence). CDR3 length: 13 residues. With V trimmed by 4 bases and J by 3 bases, 3 bases remained unmatched. CDR3 residues: CASSWDSFYEQYF. The CDR3 DNA reads TGTGCCAGCAGTTGGGACAGTTTCTACGAGCAGTACTTC.

This clone was observed a few times. This chain connects TRBV3-1 (or the pseudogene TRBV3-2) to TRBJ2-7, with 8 bases that match TRBD2. The CDR3 totals 15 residues. The J segment lost 9 bases and the V segment lost 3 bases, leaving 13 bases of the junction unmatched. CDR1 is LGHDT, CDR2 YNNKEL, per germline (reference sequence). For the CDR3, the DNA is TGTGCCAGCAGCCACCCCGTTACGCGGGGGGCGGCGCAGTACTTC. Encoded protein: CASSHPVTRGAAQYF.

There are many counts of this clone. The rearrangement uses TRBV13 and TRBJ2-7; no reliable D call. This CDR3 region has 14 residues. V lost 4 bases and J lost 3, with 13 bases in between. Germline V gene sequence: CDR1 PRHDT, CDR2 FYEKMQ (reference sequence). CDR3 bases: TGTGCCAGCAGCTCATCCCGAACGGTCTACGAGCAGTACTTC. Its protein product is CASSSSRTVYEQYF.

Only a few counts were recorded for this clone. The chain couples TRBV30 to TRBJ2-2, with D uncertain. Germline V gene data show CDR1 as GTSNPN and CDR2 as SVGIG (reference sequence). The CDR3 extends over 14 amino acids. Trimming stripped 4 bases from V and 4 bases from J, with 13 bases between. CDR3 sequence (DNA): TGTGCCTGGATGTTGACAAGTGTCACCGGGGAGCTGTTTTTT. Its translation: CAWMLTSVTGELFF.

The chain has TRBV4-2 and TRBJ2-7; no clear D. The CDR3 sequence is 15 residues long. The V end lost 3 bases, the J end lost 0 bases, and 12 bases lay between the germline ends. CDR1 LGHNA and CDR2 YNFKEQ come from the germline V gene. In DNA, the CDR3 is TGTGCCAGCAGCCATCTTATGGGCAGCTCCTACGAGCAGTACTTC. Translation: CASSHLMGSSYEQYF.

The chain is built from TRBV11-3 and TRBJ1-1, with a weak D call TRBD1 (5 bases). The length of the CDR3 is 15 residues. Germline V gives CDR1 SGHNT, CDR2 YENEEA. V shed 0 bases and J shed 3 bases, with 11 bases lying between them. The CDR3 DNA reads as TGTGCCAGCAGCTTAGATGGAGGGGCGGACACTGAAGCTTTCTTT. Translation: CASSLDGGADTEAFF.

Here the CDR3 reads CASSPWTGNTGELFF. CDR3 coding DNA: TGTGCCAGCAGCCCATGGACAGGGAACACCGGGGAGCTGTTTTTT. J is TRBJ2-2 and V is TRBV5-5; 7 bases match TRBD1. CDR1 is SGHKS and CDR2 is YYEKEE in the germline V gene (reference sequence). CDR3 length equals 15 residues. J gave up 1 base and V 4 bases, and 4 bases lay outside the gene matches.

This clone has a count of ten or more. The V gene is TRBV5-4, the J gene TRBJ1-4, with a tentative D call TRBD1 (6 bases). The CDR3 contains 18 residues. The V and J ends lost 1 base and 6 bases respectively, with 22 bases between them. Germline assignment: CDR1 SGHNT and CDR2 YYREEE (reference sequence). The DNA of the CDR3 is TGTGCCAGCAGCTTGTCCGACAGGCCGGGAGGCCTGGATGAAAAACTGTTTTTT. This encodes CASSLSDRPGGLDEKLFF.

V and J are TRBV2 and TRBJ1-4; no definite D call. V shed 6 bases and J shed 4 bases, with 18 bases lying between them. Germline V gene lookup returns CDR1 SNHLY and CDR2 FYNNEI. The CDR3 length is 16 residues. The CDR3 region is CASREGLWQLNEKLFF. As DNA, the CDR3 is TGTGCCAGCAGGGAGGGTCTTTGGCAGCTTAATGAAAAACTGTTTTTT.

The chain carries TRBV25-1 and TRBJ1-3; D gene uncertain. The CDR3 is 13 amino acids. Germline lookup yields CDR1 MGHDK and CDR2 SYGVNS. Trimming removed 11 bases at V and 3 bases at J, with 14 bases between. CDR3 residues: CASTLGSGNTIYF. In nucleotides, the CDR3 is TGTGCCTCGACGTTGGGGAGTGGAAACACCATATATTTT.

The V call is TRBV3-1 (or the pseudogene TRBV3-2), the J call TRBJ2-1; D may be TRBD2 (6 bases). This CDR3 spans 14 amino acids. The V end was cut by 2 bases, the J end by 9 bases, with 14 bases between. Per germline, CDR1 LGHDT and CDR2 YNNKEL (reference sequence). The CDR3 here is CASSQLGGVTEQFF. In nucleotides, the CDR3 is TGTGCCAGCAGCCAATTAGGCGGGGTTACTGAGCAGTTCTTC.

The chain uses TRBV4-2 and TRBJ2-7, with D unresolved. The V and J ends lost 2 bases and 5 bases respectively, with 16 bases between them. In germline, CDR1 is LGHNA, CDR2 YNFKEQ. The CDR3 length is 15 residues. CDR3 region: CASSQSLGQFHEQYF. For the CDR3, the DNA is TGTGCCAGCAGCCAATCTCTAGGCCAGTTCCACGAGCAGTACTTC.

This rearrangement joins TRBV6-1 to TRBJ1-2; D remains ambiguous. The germline gives CDR1 MNHNS, CDR2 SASEGT. This CDR3 is built from 14 residues. Trimming removed 3 bases from V and 0 bases from J, with 8 bases in between. The DNA for the CDR3 is TGTGCCAGCAGTGAGGTACGGTCTAACTATGGCTACACCTTC. Amino acids: CASSEVRSNYGYTF.

The rearrangement joins TRBV4-2 to TRBJ1-1, with 7 positions matching TRBD1. CDR1 is LGHNA, CDR2 YNFKEQ, per germline. The CDR3 covers 14 residues. After removal of 4 bases from V and 6 bases from J, the junction contained 8 bases not matched to a gene. CDR3 region: CASSPGTAPAEAFF. The CDR3 DNA sequence: TGTGCCAGCAGCCCTGGGACAGCTCCAGCTGAAGCTTTCTTT.

The chain employs TRBV19 and TRBJ2-3; 12 positions match TRBD1. The CDR3 is made up of 16 amino acids. Germline values: CDR1 LNHDA, CDR2 SQIVND (reference sequence). The V and J ends lost 4 bases and 7 bases, in that order; junction bases with no gene match: 9. The DNA of the CDR3 is TGTGCCAGTAGTACGGAGGGACAGGGGGCCCCTTATACGCAGTATTTT. Protein sequence: CASSTEGQGAPYTQYF.

The rearrangement joins TRBV4-1 to TRBJ2-5; TRBD1 aligns across 11 bases. CDR3 length: 15 residues. Germline loops: CDR1 MGHRA, CDR2 YSYEKL. The V and J ends lost 3 bases and 4 bases, in that order; junction bases with no gene match: 4. CDR3 sequence: CASSQTGTGGETQYF. The CDR3 coding sequence is TGCGCCAGCAGCCAGACGGGGACAGGGGGAGAGACCCAGTACTTC.

Comments on this clone: This CDR3 is also generated by other DNA sequences in the sample. The V call is TRBV5-1, the J call TRBJ1-1; 9 bases match TRBD1. This CDR3 has 17 residues. Per germline, CDR1 SGHRS and CDR2 YFSETQ. V was clipped by 4 bases and J by 0 bases; unmatched bases: 10. The CDR3: CASSDPGQGFMNTEAFF. The CDR3 DNA reads as TGCGCCAGCAGCGACCCGGGACAGGGCTTCATGAACACTGAAGCTTTCTTT.

There are a few counts of this clone. CDR3 bases: TGTGCCAGCAGCTTAGAGGCAGGGCGAGATGGCTACACCTTC. Its translation: CASSLEAGRDGYTF. The chain carries TRBV7-2 and TRBJ1-2; D perhaps matches TRBD1 (5 bases). Germline V CDR1 and CDR2: SGHTA, FQGNSA. V lost 1 base and J lost 6, with 12 bases in between. The CDR3 runs 14 residues. Drawing the rest from reference TRBV7-2 and TRBJ1-2, the complete variable domain is GAGVSQSPSNKVTEKGKDVELRCDPISGHTALYWYRQSLGQGLEFLIYFQGNSAPDKSGLPSDRFSAERTGGSVSTLTIQRTQQEDSAVYLCASSLEAGRDGYTFGSGTRLTVV.

The rearrangement links TRBV7-9 to TRBJ2-1, with 9 nucleotides matching TRBD2. This CDR3 is 18 amino acids long. Germline CDR1 SEHNR, CDR2 FQNEAQ (reference sequence). Losses at the gene ends were 0 bases for V and 0 bases for J; bases not matched to a gene: 6. The CDR3 DNA sequence: TGTGCCAGCAGCTTAGCCGCGGGGGGGACCTACTCCTACAATGAGCAGTTCTTC. It codes for CASSLAAGGTYSYNEQFF.

The rearrangement joins TRBV7-9 to TRBJ2-7; 7 bases map to TRBD1. CDR1 and CDR2 from the germline V gene are SEHNR and FQNEAQ (reference sequence). V was pared by 4 bases and J by 4 bases, with 10 bases of the junction left unmatched. The length of the CDR3 is 15 residues. CDR3 sequence: CASSSQDRVNYEQYF. As DNA, the CDR3 is TGTGCCAGCAGCTCACAAGACAGGGTAAATTACGAGCAGTACTTC.

The rearrangement uses TRBV4-1 and TRBJ2-1; 15 bases are shared with TRBD2. The CDR3 has 19 amino acids. V shed 2 bases and J 1 base; nucleotides not matched to a gene: 6. CDR1 is MGHRA and CDR2 is YSYEKL in the germline V gene. The CDR3 nucleotides read TGCGCCAGCAGCCAATGGACTAGCGGGGGGGCCATGTCCTACAATGAGCAGTTCTTC. Encoded protein: CASSQWTSGGAMSYNEQFF.

J is TRBJ1-2 and V is TRBV2; D is uncertain. V dropped 7 bases and J dropped 5 bases, with 8 bases sitting between them. This CDR3 has 11 residues. The germline V gene encodes CDR1 SNHLY and CDR2 FYNNEI. The CDR3 is CASTPEYGYTF. The CDR3 DNA reads TGTGCCAGCACTCCCGAGTATGGCTACACCTTC.